This section outlines one T cell receptor beta chain sequence together with its context. This CDR3 contains 15 residues. Trimming pared 0 bases from V and 3 bases from J, leaving 10 bases between. Germline assignment: CDR1 SGHRS and CDR2 YFSETQ. Authors' processing steps: Reference gene primer amplification yielded estimated nucleated cell counts. The method was immunoSEQ multiplex PCR; TCRdb's version includes in-frame clones alone and lacks a portion of them. The V and J calls and the clone size are those of that table, but D and trimming were determined from the DNA. This table holds 130,000 to 150,000 clones, over 80% found once. This sample was included in a study of blood T cell repertoires in COVID-19. In the study overall: Sites across the United States, Italy and Spain contributed samples from acute and convalescent COVID-19. Nucleic acid was either cDNA or gDNA, and it came from T cells, B-cell-depleted T cells, or PBMCs.

This chain joins TRBV5-1 and TRBJ2-1; a possible D gene is TRBD2 (6 bases). The receptor comes from a woman in her fifties or sixties with acute or convalescent COVID-19. Source material: peripheral blood. The CDR3 DNA reads TGCGCCAGCAGCTTGGTGGCTAGCGACTACAATGAGCAGTTCTTC. Protein sequence: CASSLVASDYNEQFF.